The T cell receptor (beta chain) under discussion was sequenced for a study of blood T cell repertoires in COVID-19. Study background: PBMCs, B-cell-depleted T cells, or T cells were the source of the cDNA or gDNA that made up the material.

The CDR3 spans 14 residues. V shed 2 bases, J shed 1 base, and the junction held 3 bases outside the gene matches. Germline V lookup: CDR1 SGDLS, CDR2 YYNGEE. Original data processing: Scientists estimated how many nucleated cells there were by amplifying reference gene primers. Data came from immunoSEQ multiplex PCR; TCRdb stores just in-frame clones and leaves some out. Clonal size and the V and J genes are those of that table, whereas D and trimming came from the DNA. The repertoire has over 80,000 clones, 75% to 90% of them found once; the top ten carry about a tenth. The source of this sequence is a woman aged 70-85 years with acute or convalescent COVID-19. This sequence joins TRBV9 and TRBJ2-7, with 7 bases matching TRBD2. The specimen was peripheral blood. The CDR3 DNA reads as TGTGCCAGCAGCGTTGCGGGAGCGTCCTACGAGCAGTACTTC. It encodes CASSVAGASYEQYF.